Shown below are 6 T cell receptor beta chains from a single sample sequenced in a study of cytomegalovirus exposure and HLA in healthy donors (dated by TCRdb to about 2017). The library was obtained by the immunoSEQ multiplex PCR assay. For the multiplex PCR, a mixture combining 60 forward primers for TCR Vbeta segments and 13 reverse primers for TCR Jbeta segments was used. The table comes from immuneACCESS by way of TCRdb, which keeps in-frame sequences with V and J called. Part of the clones is missing from these tables; in studies checked, under half for an unresolved V gene and the rest for unknown reasons. This sample lists under 200,000 clones; 85% were detected once. The ten largest account for roughly 2.5% of the sample. Sequencing used PBMCs. The receptors derive from a man aged 25-40 years in good health and CMV-seropositive.

The gene calls are TRBV7-2 and TRBJ1-2; D call uncertain. Germline V gene lookup returns CDR1 SGHTA and CDR2 FQGNSA. The CDR3 length is 14 residues. Trimming cost V 1 base and J 4 bases, with 10 bases left between them. The CDR3 bases are TGTGCCAGCAGCTTAGGGGGAGTAAGCTATGGCTACACCTTC. Protein sequence: CASSLGGVSYGYTF.

The chain carries TRBV6-1 and TRBJ2-5, with D possibly TRBD2 on 6 matching bases. Per the germline V gene, CDR1 is MNHNS and CDR2 is SASEGT. V was clipped by 6 bases and J by 1 base, with 15 bases between them. The CDR3 contains 15 residues. The CDR3 reads CASRVGLGGQETQYF. The DNA of the CDR3 is TGTGCCAGCAGGGTAGGCCTGGGAGGCCAAGAGACCCAGTACTTC.

This clone was seen more than once but under ten times. The chain links TRBV4-3 to TRBJ1-1; 12 positions match TRBD1. V was pared by 4 bases and J by 2 bases, with 8 bases of the junction left unmatched. The CDR3 loop spans 17 amino acids. Germline loops: CDR1 LGHNA, CDR2 YSLEER. The CDR3 is CASSPGDRGHSNTEAFF. The CDR3, as DNA: TGCGCCAGCAGCCCGGGGGACAGGGGGCATAGCAACACTGAAGCTTTCTTT.

This rearrangement joins TRBV7-2 to TRBJ1-6; the D is unclear. The germline V gene has CDR1 SGHTA and CDR2 FQGNSA. Trimming shortened V by 5 bases and J by 9 bases, and 11 bases separated the two germline ends. The CDR3 contains 13 residues. CDR3: CASSRTDSSPLHF. The CDR3 bases are TGTGCCAGCAGCCGAACCGACTCTTCACCCCTCCACTTT.

This clone came up a few times. This chain connects TRBV5-8 to TRBJ2-7; TRBD1 agrees at 9 bases. From germline, CDR1 is SGHTS and CDR2 YDEGEE. With V trimmed by 0 bases and J by 2 bases, 3 bases remained unmatched. This CDR3 spans 15 amino acids. For the CDR3, the DNA is TGTGCCAGCAGCTTGGGGGACAGGGACCCCTACGAGCAGTACTTC. Its translation: CASSLGDRDPYEQYF.

The rearrangement joins TRBV28 to TRBJ2-1; 8 bases fit TRBD1. The ends lost 2 bases at V and 8 bases at J; junction bases unmatched: 26. Germline V lookup: CDR1 MDHEN, CDR2 SYDVKM. The CDR3 runs 21 residues. CDR3 in amino acids: CASSLPLGTGAGLNFADEQFF. The DNA of the CDR3 is TGTGCCAGCAGTTTACCCCTAGGGACAGGAGCTGGACTAAACTTTGCCGATGAGCAGTTCTTC.